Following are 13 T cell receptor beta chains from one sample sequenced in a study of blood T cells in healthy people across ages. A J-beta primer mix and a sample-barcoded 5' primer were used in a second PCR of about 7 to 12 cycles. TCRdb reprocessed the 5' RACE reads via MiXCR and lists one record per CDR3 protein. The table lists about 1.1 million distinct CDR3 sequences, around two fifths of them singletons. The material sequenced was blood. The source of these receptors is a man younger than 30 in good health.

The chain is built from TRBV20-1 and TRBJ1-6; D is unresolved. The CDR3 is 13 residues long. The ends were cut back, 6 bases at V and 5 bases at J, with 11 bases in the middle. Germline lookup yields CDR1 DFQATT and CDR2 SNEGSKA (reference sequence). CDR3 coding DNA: TGCAGTGCCGAAGGTGCAAATAATTCACCCCTCCACTTT. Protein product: CSAEGANNSPLHF.

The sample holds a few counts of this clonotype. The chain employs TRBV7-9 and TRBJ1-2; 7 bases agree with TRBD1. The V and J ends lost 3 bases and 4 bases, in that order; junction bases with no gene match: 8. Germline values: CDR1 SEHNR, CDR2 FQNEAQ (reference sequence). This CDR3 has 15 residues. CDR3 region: CASSLDATGSYGYTF. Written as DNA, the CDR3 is TGTGCCAGCAGCTTGGACGCGACAGGGAGCTATGGCTACACCTTC.

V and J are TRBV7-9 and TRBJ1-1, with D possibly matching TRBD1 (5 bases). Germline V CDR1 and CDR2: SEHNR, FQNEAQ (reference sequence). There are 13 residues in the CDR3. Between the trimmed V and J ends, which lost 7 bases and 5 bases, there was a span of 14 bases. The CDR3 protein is CASTFGGETEAFF. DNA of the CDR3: TGTGCCAGCACCTTCGGGGGGGAGACTGAAGCTTTCTTT.

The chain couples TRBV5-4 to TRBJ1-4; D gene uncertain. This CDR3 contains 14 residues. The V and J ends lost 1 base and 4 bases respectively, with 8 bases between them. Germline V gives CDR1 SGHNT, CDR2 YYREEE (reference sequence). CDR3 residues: CASSLQQRNEKLFF. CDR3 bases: TGTGCCAGCAGCTTGCAACAGCGTAATGAAAAACTGTTTTTT.

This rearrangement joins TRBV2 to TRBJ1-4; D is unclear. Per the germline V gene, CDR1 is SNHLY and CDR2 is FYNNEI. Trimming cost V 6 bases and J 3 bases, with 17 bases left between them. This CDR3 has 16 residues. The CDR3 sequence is CASRALAAGANEKLFF. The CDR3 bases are TGTGCCAGCAGGGCCCTTGCGGCTGGGGCTAATGAAAAACTGTTTTTT.

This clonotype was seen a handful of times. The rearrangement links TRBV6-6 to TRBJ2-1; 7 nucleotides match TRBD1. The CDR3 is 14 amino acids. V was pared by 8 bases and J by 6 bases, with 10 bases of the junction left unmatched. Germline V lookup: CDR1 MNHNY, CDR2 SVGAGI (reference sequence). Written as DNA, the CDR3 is TGTGCCAGCTTATCGGGACAGCTTCCCAATGAGCAGTTCTTC. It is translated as CASLSGQLPNEQFF.

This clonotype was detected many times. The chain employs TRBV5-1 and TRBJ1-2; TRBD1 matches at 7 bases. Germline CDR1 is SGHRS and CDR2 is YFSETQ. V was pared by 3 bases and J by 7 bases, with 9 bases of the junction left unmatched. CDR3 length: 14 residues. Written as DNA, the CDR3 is TGCGCCAGCAGCTCACGACAGGGAAGAGGTGGCTACACCTTC. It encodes CASSSRQGRGGYTF.

The DNA of the CDR3 is TGTGCCAGCACCCATAGCGGGGGGGCCGGCAATGAGCAGTTCTTC. The encoded protein is CASTHSGGAGNEQFF. The V call is TRBV25-1, the J call TRBJ2-1; 11 bases line up with TRBD2. CDR1 and CDR2 from the germline V gene are MGHDK and SYGVNS. The CDR3 runs to 15 residues. V lost 7 bases and J lost 6; bases outside the gene matches: 8.

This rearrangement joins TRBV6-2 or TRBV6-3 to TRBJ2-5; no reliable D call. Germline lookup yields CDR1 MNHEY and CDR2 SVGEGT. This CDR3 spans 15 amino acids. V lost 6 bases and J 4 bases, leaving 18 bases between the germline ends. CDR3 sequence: CASRNYGEVRETQYF. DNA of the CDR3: TGTGCCAGCAGGAATTACGGAGAAGTACGAGAGACCCAGTACTTC.

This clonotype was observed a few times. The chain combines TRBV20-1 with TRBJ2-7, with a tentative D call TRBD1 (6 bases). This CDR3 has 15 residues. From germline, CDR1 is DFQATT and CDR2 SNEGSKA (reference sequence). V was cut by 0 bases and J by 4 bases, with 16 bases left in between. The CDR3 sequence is CSARDPKGVIYEQYF. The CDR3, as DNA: TGCAGTGCTAGAGATCCTAAGGGGGTAATATACGAGCAGTACTTC.

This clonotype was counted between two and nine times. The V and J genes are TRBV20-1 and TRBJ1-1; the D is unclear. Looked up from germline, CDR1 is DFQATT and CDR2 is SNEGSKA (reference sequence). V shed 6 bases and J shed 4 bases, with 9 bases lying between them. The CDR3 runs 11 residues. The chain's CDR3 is CSAPGRTEAFF. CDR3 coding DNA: TGCAGTGCCCCGGGTCGCACTGAAGCTTTCTTT.

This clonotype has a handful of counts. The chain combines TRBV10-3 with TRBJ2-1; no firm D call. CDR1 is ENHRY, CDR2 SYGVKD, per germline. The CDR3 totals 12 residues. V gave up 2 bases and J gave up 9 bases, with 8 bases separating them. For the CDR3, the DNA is TGTGCCATCAGTGAGATGGGCGGTGAGCAGTTCTTC. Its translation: CAISEMGGEQFF.

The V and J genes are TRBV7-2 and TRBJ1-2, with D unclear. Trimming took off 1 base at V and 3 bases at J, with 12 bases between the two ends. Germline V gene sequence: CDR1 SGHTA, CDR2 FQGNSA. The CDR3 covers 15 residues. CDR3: CASSLEGWADYGYTF. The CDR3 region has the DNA TGTGCCAGCAGCTTAGAAGGCTGGGCGGACTATGGCTACACCTTC.